This T cell receptor (beta chain) originates from a study of early T cells in non-severe SARS-CoV-2 infection. Overall study context: Unsorted whole-blood RNA was sequenced in bulk, leaving chains unpaired.

Findings of the study overall: Reliance on VDJdb matching favored anti-spike CD8 responses; private and CD4 specificities were missed.

Unique molecular identifier tags were affixed to discrete cDNA molecules. TCRdb recomputed calls from the 5' RACE reads with MiXCR, one row per CDR3 protein. The sample has about 77,000 distinct CDR3 sequences; about 5% are singletons. This clonotype was detected ten times or more. As yet, its antigen is unknown. V was pared by 5 bases and J by 6 bases, with 13 bases between. The CDR3 consists of 14 residues. Germline lookup yields CDR1 SGHTA and CDR2 FQGNSA. The clonotype was recovered from an adult who was a healthcare worker with PCR-confirmed SARS-CoV-2 infection or an uninfected control (not recorded which). The sequencing here drew on whole blood, taken at baseline. The chain carries TRBV7-2 and TRBJ2-2; D is undetermined. The CDR3 coding sequence is TGTGCCAGCAGCCCCACCGGCAGTGCCGGGGAGCTGTTTTTT. It translates to CASSPTGSAGELFF.